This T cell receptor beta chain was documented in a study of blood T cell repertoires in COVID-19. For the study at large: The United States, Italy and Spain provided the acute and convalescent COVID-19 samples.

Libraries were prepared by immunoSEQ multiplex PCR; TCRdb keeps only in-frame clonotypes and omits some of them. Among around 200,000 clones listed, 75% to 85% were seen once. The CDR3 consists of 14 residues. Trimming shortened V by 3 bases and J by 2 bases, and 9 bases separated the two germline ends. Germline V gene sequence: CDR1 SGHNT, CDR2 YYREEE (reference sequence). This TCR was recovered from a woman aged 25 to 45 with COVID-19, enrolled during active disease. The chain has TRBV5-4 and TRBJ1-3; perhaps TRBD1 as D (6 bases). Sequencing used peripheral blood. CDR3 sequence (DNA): TGTGCCAGCAGCTCACAGGGTCCTGGAAACACCATATATTTT. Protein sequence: CASSSQGPGNTIYF.